This TCR beta chain was retrieved from a study of blood T cell repertoires in COVID-19. Assay used: immunoSEQ multiplex PCR; TCRdb lists only in-frame clones, some missing. The sample holds roughly 290,000 clones, around 81% seen once. The sequenced material came from peripheral blood. The receptor was derived from a person between 65 and 79 years old with COVID-19, enrolled during active disease.

The CDR3 region is CASSHVGVGTDTQYF. DNA for the CDR3: TGTGCCAGCAGCCATGTAGGGGTCGGCACAGATACGCAGTATTTT. The chain joins TRBV27 to TRBJ2-3; perhaps TRBD1 as D (5 bases). This CDR3 contains 15 residues. The germline V and J ends were trimmed by 6 bases and 1 base, with 14 bases remaining between them. Germline V lookup: CDR1 MNHEY, CDR2 SMNVEV (reference sequence).